This T cell receptor (beta chain) emerged from a study of long-term antiretroviral therapy in people with HIV. Study results and limitations: Versus controls, repertoires in people with HIV had narrower CDR3 length ranges. Dominating the repertoire at all time points were the clones that expanded before ART.

Concerning this clone: Its specificity is not known.

Every participant with HIV received treatment in the United States. Each specimen consisted of roughly 1-11 million cryopreserved PBMC prior to extraction of DNA. Germline V gene lookup returns CDR1 SGHKS and CDR2 YYEKEE (reference sequence). The CDR3 extends over 15 amino acids. The ends were cut back, 0 bases at V and 4 bases at J, with 13 bases in the middle. They ran version v3.0 of the immunoSEQ assay at survey level. Method: immunoSEQ multiplex PCR; TCRdb's copy keeps in-frame clones and lacks some. The table shows around 25,000 clones, with around four fifths occurring only once. The TCR comes from a man between 18 and 35 years old with HIV. The chain links TRBV5-5 to TRBJ1-2, with D possibly being TRBD1 (5 bases). Material: unsorted PBMCs, obtained 3 years after starting antiretroviral therapy. The DNA of the CDR3 is TGTGCCAGCAGCTTGGTGGCCAGGGCCGGCTATGGCTACACCTTC. Its protein product is CASSLVARAGYGYTF. Supplemented by reference TRBV5-5 and TRBJ1-2, the full variable domain reads DAGVTQSPTHLIKTRGQQVTLRCSPISGHKSVSWYQQVLGQGPQFIFQYYEKEERGRGNFPDRFSARQFPNYSSELNVNALLLGDSALYLCASSLVARAGYGYTFGSGTRLTVV.